This T cell receptor beta chain was sequenced in a study of CD8 T cells in ankylosing spondylitis. Whole-study findings and limits: Clones tied to disease were said to be significantly enriched in matched ankylosing spondylitis synovial fluid.

TCRdb processed the 5' RACE reads anew with MiXCR; each CDR3 protein has one entry. The data show 250,000 or so distinct CDR3 sequences, 18% seen once. This clonotype showed up just a few times. As yet, its antigen is unknown. CDR3 length: 16 amino acids. The germline V and J ends were trimmed by 3 bases and 2 bases, with 15 bases remaining between them. Germline V gene data show CDR1 as SGDLS and CDR2 as YYNGEE. This chain links TRBV9 with TRBJ2-1; D gene uncertain. The specimen sequenced was blood, either unsorted or a sorted T cell fraction (not recorded which). The TCR was taken from a male donor with ankylosing spondylitis or in good health (not recorded which). In nucleotides, the CDR3 is TGTGCCAGCAGCGCAGAGGAAGCGACAACCTACAATGAGCAGTTCTTC. Its protein product is CASSAEEATTYNEQFF.